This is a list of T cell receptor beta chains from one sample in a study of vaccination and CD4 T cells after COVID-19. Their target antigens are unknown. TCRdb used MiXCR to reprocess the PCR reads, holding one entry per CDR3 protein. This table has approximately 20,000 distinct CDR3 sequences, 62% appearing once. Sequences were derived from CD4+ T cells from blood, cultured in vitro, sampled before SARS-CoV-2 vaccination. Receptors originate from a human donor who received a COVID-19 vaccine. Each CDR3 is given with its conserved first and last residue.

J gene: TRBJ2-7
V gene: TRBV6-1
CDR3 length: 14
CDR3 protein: CASRRDRVINEQYF

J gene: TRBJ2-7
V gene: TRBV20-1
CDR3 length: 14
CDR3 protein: CSSKRQGSSYEQYF

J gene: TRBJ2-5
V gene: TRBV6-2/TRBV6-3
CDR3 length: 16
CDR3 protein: CASSLEGQGAGETQYF

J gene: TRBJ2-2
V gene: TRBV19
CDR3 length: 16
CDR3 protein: CASTHSQGAGTGELFF

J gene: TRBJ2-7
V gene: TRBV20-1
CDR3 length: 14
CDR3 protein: CSARGAGAPFEQYF

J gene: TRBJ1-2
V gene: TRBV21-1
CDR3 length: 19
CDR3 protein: CASSKGPGDRGAPNYGYTF

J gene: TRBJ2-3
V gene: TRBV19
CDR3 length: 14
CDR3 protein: CASSEVGGADTQYF

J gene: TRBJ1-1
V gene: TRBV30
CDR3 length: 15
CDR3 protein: CAWSVSGGGWTEAFF

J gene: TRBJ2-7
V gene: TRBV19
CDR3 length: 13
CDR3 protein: CASSSDLSYEQYF

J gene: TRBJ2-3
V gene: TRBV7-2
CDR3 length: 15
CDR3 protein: CASSLTSGESDTQYF

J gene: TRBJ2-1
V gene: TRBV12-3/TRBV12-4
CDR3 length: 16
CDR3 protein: CASSLLVEVSYNEQFF

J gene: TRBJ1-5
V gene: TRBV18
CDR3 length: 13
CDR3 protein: CASSPGEGQPQHF

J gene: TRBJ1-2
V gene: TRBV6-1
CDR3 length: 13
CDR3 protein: CATSNRGFSGYTF

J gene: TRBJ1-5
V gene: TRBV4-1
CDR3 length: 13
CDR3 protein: CASSQGPNQPQHF

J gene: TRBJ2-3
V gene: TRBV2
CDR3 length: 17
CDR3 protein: CASSYTRQPPSTDTQYF

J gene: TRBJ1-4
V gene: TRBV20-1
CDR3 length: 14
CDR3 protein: CSASHTATNEKLFF

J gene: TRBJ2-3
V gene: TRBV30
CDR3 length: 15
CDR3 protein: CAWSVPRGNTDTQYF

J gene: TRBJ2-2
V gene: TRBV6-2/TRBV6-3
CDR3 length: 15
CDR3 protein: CASVRGGANTGELFF

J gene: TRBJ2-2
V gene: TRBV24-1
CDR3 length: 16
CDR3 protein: CATSDPGGPNTGELFF

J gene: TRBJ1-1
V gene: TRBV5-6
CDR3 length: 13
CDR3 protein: CASSLPRNTEAFF

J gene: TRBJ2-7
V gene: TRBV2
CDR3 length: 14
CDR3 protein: CAGKETPSSYEQYF

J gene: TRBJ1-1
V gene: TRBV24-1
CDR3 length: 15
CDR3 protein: CATTRGGADNTEAFF

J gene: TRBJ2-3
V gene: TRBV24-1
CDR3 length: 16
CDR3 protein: CATSDRGQGTADTQYF

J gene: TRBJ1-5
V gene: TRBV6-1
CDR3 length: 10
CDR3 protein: CASIPTIITF

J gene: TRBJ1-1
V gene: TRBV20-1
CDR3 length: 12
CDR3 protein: CSAQGGRTEAFF

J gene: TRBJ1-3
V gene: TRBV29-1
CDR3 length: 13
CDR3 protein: CSVELAGGYTIYF

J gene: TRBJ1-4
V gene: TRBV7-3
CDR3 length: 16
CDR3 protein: CASRDRVGATNEKLFF

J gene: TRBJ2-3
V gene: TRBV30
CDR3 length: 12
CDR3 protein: CAWSPNTDTQYF

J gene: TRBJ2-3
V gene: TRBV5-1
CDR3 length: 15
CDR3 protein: CASSSKVGSTDTQYF

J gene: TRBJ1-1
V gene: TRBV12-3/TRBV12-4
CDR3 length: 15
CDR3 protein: CASSQPTGRDTEAFF

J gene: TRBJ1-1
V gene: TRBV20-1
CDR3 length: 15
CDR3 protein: CSARDIGGQDTEAFF

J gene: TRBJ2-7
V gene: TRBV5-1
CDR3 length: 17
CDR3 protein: CASSFPLDRDPSYEQYF

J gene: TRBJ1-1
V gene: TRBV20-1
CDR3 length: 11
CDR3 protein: CSARTRGGAFF

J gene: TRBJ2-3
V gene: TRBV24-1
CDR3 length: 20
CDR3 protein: CATSDTSGGSRRTSTDTQYF

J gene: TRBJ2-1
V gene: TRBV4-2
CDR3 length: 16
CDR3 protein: CASSQKGLAGINEQFF

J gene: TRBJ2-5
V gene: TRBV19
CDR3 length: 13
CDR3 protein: CASSRGPTETQYF

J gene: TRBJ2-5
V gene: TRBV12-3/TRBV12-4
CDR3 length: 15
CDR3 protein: CASSLGQGARETQYF

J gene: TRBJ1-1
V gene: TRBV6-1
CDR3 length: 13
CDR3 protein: CASSNAVNTEAFF

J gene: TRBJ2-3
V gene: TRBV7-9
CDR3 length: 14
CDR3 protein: CASSLSRSGNTQYF

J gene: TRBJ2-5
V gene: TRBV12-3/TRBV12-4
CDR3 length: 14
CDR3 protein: CASSLGTGGETQYF

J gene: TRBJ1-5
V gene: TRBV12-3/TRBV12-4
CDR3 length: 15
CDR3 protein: CASSADGSSNQPQHF

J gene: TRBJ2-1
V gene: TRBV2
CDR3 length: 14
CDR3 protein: CASSELAGGSEQFF

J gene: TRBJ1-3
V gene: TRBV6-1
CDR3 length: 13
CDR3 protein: CASRPRSGNTIYF

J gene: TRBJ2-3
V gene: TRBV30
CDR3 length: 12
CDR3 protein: CAWVAGVDTQYF

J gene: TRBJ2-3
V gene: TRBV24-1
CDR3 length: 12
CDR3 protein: CATSDHVLTQYF

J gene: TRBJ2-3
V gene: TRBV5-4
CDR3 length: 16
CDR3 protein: CASRSSVPPPTDTQYF